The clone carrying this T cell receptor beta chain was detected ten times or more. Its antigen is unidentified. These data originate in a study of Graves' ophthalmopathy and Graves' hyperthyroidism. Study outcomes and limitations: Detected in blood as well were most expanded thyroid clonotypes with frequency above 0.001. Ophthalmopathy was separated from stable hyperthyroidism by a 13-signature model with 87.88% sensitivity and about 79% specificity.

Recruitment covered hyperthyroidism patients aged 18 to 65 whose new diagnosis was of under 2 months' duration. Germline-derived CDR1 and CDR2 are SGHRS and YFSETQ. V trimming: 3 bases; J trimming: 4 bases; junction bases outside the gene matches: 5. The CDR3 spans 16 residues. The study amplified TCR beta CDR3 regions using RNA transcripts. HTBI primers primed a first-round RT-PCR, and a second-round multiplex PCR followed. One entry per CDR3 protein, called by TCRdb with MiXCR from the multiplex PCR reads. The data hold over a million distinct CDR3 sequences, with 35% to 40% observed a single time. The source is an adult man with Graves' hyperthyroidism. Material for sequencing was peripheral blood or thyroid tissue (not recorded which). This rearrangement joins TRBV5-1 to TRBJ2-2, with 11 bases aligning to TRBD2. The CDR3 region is CASSSTSGGATGELFF. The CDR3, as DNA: TGCGCCAGCAGCTCTACTAGCGGGGGAGCCACCGGGGAGCTGTTTTTT.